Listed below are T cell receptor beta chains from one sample, sequenced in a study of PD-1 blockade in classical Hodgkin lymphoma. Sequencing used immunoSEQ multiplex PCR; TCRdb keeps in-frame clones, though not all of them. In the table there are roughly 4,700 clones, around 61% of which are singletons. Sequenced here: peripheral blood mononuclear cells (PBMCs), sampled before the second cycle of nivolumab. These TCRs come from a human donor with classical Hodgkin lymphoma. Each CDR3 is given with its conserved first and last residue. D genes are given only for firm matches. Size tells how often a clone was seen (once, few, many) or the class of an expanded clone, and some rows leave it out.

CDR3aa	CDR3nt	v_gene	j_gene	abundance	d_gene
CASSLVRTLTYEQYF	TGTGCCAGCAGCTTAGTTCGGACCCTCACTTACGAGCAGTACTTC	TRBV11-2	TRBJ2-7	-	-
CASRSEGAGEIDEQYF	TGTGCCAGCAGGTCGGAGGGGGCGGGAGAAATAGACGAGCAGTACTTC	TRBV7-8	TRBJ2-7	-	-
CASSDLNYGYTF	TGTGCCAGCAGTGACCTAAACTATGGCTACACCTTC	TRBV2	TRBJ1-2	-	-
CASSPPGAGQPQHF	TGTGCCAGCTCACCACCAGGGGCAGGGCAGCCCCAGCATTTT	TRBV18	TRBJ1-5	-	-
CASSVALASNEQFF	TGTGCCAGCAGCGTAGCTCTAGCTTCCAATGAGCAGTTCTTC	TRBV9	TRBJ2-1	-	-
CASSPGQRTEAFF	TGTGCCAGCAGCCCTGGACAACGGACTGAAGCTTTCTTT	TRBV7-2	TRBJ1-1	few	-
CASSERTGDGYTF	TGTGCCAGCAGTGAGAGGACAGGGGATGGCTACACCTTC	TRBV2	TRBJ1-2	once	TRBD1
CASSPAAGVVHEQFF	TGTGCCAGCAGTCCCGCGGCGGGAGTAGTCCATGAGCAGTTCTTC	TRBV27	TRBJ2-1	-	TRBD2
CASSGWSGAYEQYF	TGTGCCAGCAGTGGGTGGTCGGGGGCCTACGAGCAGTACTTC	TRBV6-1	TRBJ2-7	-	-
CASRTQGANTEAFF	TGTGCCAGCAGAACACAGGGGGCGAACACTGAAGCTTTCTTT	TRBV5-8	TRBJ1-1	-	TRBD1
CASSLQLGSNTGELFF	TGTGCCAGCAGCCTACAACTAGGTTCCAACACCGGGGAGCTGTTTTTT	TRBV5-6	TRBJ2-2	few	-
CASRKARTDTQYF	TGTGCCAGCCGGAAAGCGCGTACAGATACGCAGTATTTT	TRBV9	TRBJ2-3	-	-
CASSLSQGAGNTIYF	TGTGCCAGTAGCCTCTCCCAGGGAGCAGGAAACACCATATATTTT	TRBV19	TRBJ1-3	-	-
CASSEQRETGEQFF	TGTGCCAGCAGTGAACAGCGGGAGACGGGTGAGCAGTTCTTC	TRBV6-1	TRBJ2-1	few	TRBD2
CASSFGTFDTGELFF	TGTGCCAGCAGCTTTGGGACATTTGACACCGGGGAGCTGTTTTTT	TRBV5-8	TRBJ2-2	-	-
CASSSGQGPSTGELFF	TGTGCTAGCAGCTCAGGACAGGGCCCGAGCACCGGGGAGCTGTTTTTT	TRBV7-7	TRBJ2-2	once	TRBD1
CAISDTNQPQHF	TGTGCCATCAGTGATACTAATCAGCCCCAGCATTTT	TRBV10-3	TRBJ1-5	-	-
CASSASPGRGSKVVGTDTQYF	TGTGCCAGTAGTGCCTCTCCCGGGAGGGGAAGCAAAGTAGTAGGCACAGATACGCAGTATTTT	TRBV19	TRBJ2-3	-	TRBD2
CASSSKGTNEQFF	TGTGCCAGCAGTTCAAAAGGGACCAATGAGCAGTTCTTC	TRBV7-9	TRBJ2-1	-	-